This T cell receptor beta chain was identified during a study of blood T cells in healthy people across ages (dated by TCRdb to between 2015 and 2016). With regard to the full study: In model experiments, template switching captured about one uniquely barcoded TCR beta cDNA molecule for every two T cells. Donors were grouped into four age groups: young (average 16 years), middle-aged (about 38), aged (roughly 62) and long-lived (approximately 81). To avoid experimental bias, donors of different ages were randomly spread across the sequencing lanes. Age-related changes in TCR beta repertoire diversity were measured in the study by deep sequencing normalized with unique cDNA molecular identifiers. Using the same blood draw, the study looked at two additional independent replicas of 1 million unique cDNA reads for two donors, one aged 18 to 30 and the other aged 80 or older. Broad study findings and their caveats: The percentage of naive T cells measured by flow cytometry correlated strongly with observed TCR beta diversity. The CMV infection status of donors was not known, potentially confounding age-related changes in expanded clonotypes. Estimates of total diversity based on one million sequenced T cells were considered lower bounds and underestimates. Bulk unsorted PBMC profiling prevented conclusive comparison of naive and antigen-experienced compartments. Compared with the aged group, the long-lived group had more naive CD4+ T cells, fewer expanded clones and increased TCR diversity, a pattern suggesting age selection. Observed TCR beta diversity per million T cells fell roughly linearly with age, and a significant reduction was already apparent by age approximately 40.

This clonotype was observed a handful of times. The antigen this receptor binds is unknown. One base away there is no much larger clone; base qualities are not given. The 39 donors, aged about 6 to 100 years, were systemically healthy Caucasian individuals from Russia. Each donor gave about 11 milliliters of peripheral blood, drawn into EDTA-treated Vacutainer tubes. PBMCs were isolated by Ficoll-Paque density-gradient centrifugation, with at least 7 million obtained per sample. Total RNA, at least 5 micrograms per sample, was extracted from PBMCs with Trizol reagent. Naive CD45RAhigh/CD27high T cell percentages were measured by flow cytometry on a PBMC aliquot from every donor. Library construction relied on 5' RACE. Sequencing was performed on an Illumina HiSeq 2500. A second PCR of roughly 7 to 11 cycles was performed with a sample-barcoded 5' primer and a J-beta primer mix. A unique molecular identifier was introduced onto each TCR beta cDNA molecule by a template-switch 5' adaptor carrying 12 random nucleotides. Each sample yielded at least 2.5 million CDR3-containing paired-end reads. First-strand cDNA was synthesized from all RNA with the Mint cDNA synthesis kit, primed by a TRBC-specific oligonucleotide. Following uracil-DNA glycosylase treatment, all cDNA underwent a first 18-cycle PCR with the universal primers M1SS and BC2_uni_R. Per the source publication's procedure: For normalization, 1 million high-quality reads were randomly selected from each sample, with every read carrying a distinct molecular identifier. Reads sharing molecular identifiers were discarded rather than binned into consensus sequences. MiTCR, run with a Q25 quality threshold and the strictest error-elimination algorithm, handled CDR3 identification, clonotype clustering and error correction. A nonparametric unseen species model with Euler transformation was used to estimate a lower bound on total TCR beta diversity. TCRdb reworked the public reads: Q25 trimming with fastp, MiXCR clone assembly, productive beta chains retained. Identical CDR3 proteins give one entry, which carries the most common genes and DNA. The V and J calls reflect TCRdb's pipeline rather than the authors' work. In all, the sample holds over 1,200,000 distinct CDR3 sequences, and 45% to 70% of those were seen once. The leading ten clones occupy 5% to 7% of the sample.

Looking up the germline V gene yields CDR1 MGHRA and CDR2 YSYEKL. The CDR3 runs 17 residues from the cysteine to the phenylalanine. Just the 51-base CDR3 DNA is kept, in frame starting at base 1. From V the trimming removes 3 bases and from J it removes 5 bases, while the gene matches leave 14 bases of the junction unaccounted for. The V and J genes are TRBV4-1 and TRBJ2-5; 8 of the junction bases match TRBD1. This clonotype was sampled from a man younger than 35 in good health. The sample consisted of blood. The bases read TGCGCCAGCAGCCACCCCAGGACAGGGAACATTGGGGAGACCCAGTACTTC. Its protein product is CASSHPRTGNIGETQYF.